This T cell receptor beta chain was recorded in a study of blood T cell repertoires in COVID-19. Study summary: T cells, B-cell-depleted T cells, or PBMCs supplied cDNA or gDNA.

The table came from immunoSEQ multiplex PCR; TCRdb's copy has only in-frame clones and leaves some out. This repertoire shows some 41,000 clones, nearly 90% found once; its top ten account for about 14%. This clone was recorded only once. The sample consisted of peripheral blood. This TCR was sampled from a man between 65 and 85 years old with active COVID-19.

The CDR3 is CASSSREGSGNTIYF. The DNA for the CDR3 is TGTGCCAGTAGTAGCAGGGAAGGCTCTGGAAACACCATATATTTT. The rearrangement joins TRBV19 to TRBJ1-3, with TRBD1 as a possible D gene (5 bases). V lost 4 bases and J lost 0, with 10 bases in between. CDR3 length: 15 amino acids. Per the germline V gene, CDR1 is LNHDA and CDR2 is SQIVND (reference sequence).